This T cell receptor (beta chain) was observed in a study of identical twins. Study-wide results and limits: Out-of-frame beta chain sequences displayed weaker excess sharing between twins. Models underestimated TCR alpha sharing (out-of-frame) in monozygotic twins.

The cDNA had a unique molecular identifier and a template-switch universal primer site. One entry per CDR3 protein, called by TCRdb with MiXCR from the 5' RACE reads. The sample lists 400,000 to 500,000 distinct CDR3 sequences; under 20% were seen once. Donors were all healthy Caucasians. This clonotype was counted only a few times. What it binds is unknown. The sequenced material came from naive T cells sorted from blood. The receptor's source is a man aged 50 to 59 in good health.

The CDR3 sequence is CSVGQHNRNTGELFF. The CDR3 bases are TGCAGCGTTGGACAACACAACAGGAACACCGGGGAGCTGTTTTTT. The chain links TRBV29-1 to TRBJ2-2; D call uncertain. This CDR3 has 15 amino acids. V was clipped by 4 bases and J by 1 base, with 13 bases between them. Germline lookup yields CDR1 SQVTM and CDR2 ANQGSEA.